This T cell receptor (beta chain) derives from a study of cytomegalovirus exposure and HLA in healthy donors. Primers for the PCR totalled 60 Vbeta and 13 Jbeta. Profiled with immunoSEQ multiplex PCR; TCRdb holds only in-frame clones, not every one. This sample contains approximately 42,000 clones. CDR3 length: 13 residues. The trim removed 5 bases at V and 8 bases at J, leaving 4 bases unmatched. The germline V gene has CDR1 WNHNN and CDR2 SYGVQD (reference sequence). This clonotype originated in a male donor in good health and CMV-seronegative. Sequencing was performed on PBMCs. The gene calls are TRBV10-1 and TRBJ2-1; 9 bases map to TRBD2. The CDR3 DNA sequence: TGCGCCAGCAGTCCGGGACTAGCATATGAGCAGTTCTTC. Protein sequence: CASSPGLAYEQFF.